A single sample is the source of the 32 T cell receptor beta chains below, sequenced in a study of blood T cell repertoires in COVID-19. This table comes from immunoSEQ multiplex PCR, and its TCRdb copy is limited to in-frame clones, with some not included. The sample has fewer than 75,000 clones, around nine tenths seen once; the top ten hold approximately 1.5%. Sequencing input: peripheral blood. The receptors shown here come from a man in his 60s with acute or convalescent COVID-19.

The gene calls are TRBV2 and TRBJ1-2, with 9 bases that match TRBD1. The germline CDR1 and CDR2 sequences are SNHLY and FYNNEI. The J segment lost 7 bases and the V segment lost 9 bases, leaving 12 bases of the junction unmatched. This CDR3 region has 14 residues. CDR3 protein: CASKGTGPPLGYTF. CDR3 DNA sequence: TGTGCCAGTAAAGGGACAGGGCCTCCTCTTGGCTACACCTTC.

The chain links TRBV10-2 to TRBJ2-3; the match to TRBD1 covers 8 bases. CDR3 length equals 15 residues. Germline V CDR1 and CDR2: WSHSY, SAAADI. Trimming at V came to 6 bases and at J to 1 base, leaving 6 bases not matched to a gene. CDR3 in amino acids: CASRYPGQGTDTQYF. For the CDR3, the DNA is TGCGCCAGCAGGTATCCGGGACAGGGCACAGATACGCAGTATTTT.

V is TRBV24-1 and J is TRBJ1-5, with TRBD1 as a possible D gene (6 bases). With 3 bases removed from V and 2 bases from J, the gap between germline ends came to 10 bases. The CDR3 consists of 15 residues. Germline V gives CDR1 KGHDR, CDR2 SFDVKD. The CDR3 loop is CATSDPSGGNQPQHF. The CDR3 DNA sequence: TGTGCCACCAGTGATCCCTCAGGGGGCAATCAGCCCCAGCATTTT.

The chain employs TRBV7-8 and TRBJ2-5; no reliable D call. With 5 bases removed from V and 5 bases from J, the gap between germline ends came to 6 bases. CDR3 length: 11 amino acids. The germline gives CDR1 SGHVS, CDR2 FQNEAQ. The CDR3 protein is CASSTRETQYF. CDR3 nucleotide sequence: TGTGCCAGCAGCACCAGGGAGACCCAGTACTTC.

The chain links TRBV2 to TRBJ1-1, with D maybe TRBD1 (5 bases). V was shortened by 5 bases and J by 3 bases, with 10 bases between the two germline ends. Germline values: CDR1 SNHLY, CDR2 FYNNEI. The CDR3 runs to 13 residues. CDR3 DNA: TGTGCCAGCAGTTCGGGACTCCACACTGAAGCTTTCTTT. It is translated as CASSSGLHTEAFF.

This chain connects TRBV2 to TRBJ2-3; 7 nucleotides agree with TRBD1. Germline CDR1 and CDR2: SNHLY and FYNNEI. The J segment lost 1 base and the V segment lost 5 bases, leaving 3 bases of the junction unmatched. There are 14 residues in the CDR3. The CDR3 coding sequence is TGTGCCAGCAGTTTCGACAGGGGCACAGATACGCAGTATTTT. It yields the protein CASSFDRGTDTQYF.

This clone occurred a few times. This chain links TRBV5-1 with TRBJ2-3; 14 nucleotides line up with TRBD2. The germline V gene has CDR1 SGHRS and CDR2 YFSETQ. This CDR3 region has 18 residues. V was clipped by 4 bases and J by 6 bases; unmatched bases: 13. The CDR3, as DNA: TGCGCCAGCAGCAGGTACCCGACTAGCGGGGGGGAGATGGATACGCAGTATTTT. Its protein is CASSRYPTSGGEMDTQYF.

The J gene is TRBJ2-7, the V gene TRBV15; a weak D match, TRBD2 (6 bases). The CDR3 has 15 residues. V dropped 4 bases and J dropped 0 bases, with 13 bases sitting between them. CDR1 LNHNV and CDR2 YYDKDF come from the germline V gene (reference sequence). The CDR3 nucleotides are TGTGCCACCAGCACAGAGGTGGGGGGCTCCTACGAGCAGTACTTC. Translating it yields CATSTEVGGSYEQYF.

The chain couples TRBV5-4 to TRBJ2-4, with 12 bases matching TRBD1. J gave up 9 bases and V 1 base, and 5 bases lay outside the gene matches. This CDR3 has 15 amino acids. Germline V gene lookup returns CDR1 SGHNT and CDR2 YYREEE (reference sequence). CDR3 region: CASSLIGTGGVIQYF. The CDR3 nucleotides read TGTGCCAGCAGCTTGATCGGGACAGGGGGCGTCATTCAGTACTTC.

This chain connects TRBV7-9 to TRBJ2-4; D is unresolved. Germline CDR1 and CDR2: SEHNR and FQNEAQ (reference sequence). Deletions cut 4 bases from V and 0 bases from J, with 10 bases between. The CDR3 totals 15 residues. CDR3 coding DNA: TGTGCCAGCAGCTCAGTTGTTCTAGCCAAAAACATTCAGTACTTC. Translated: CASSSVVLAKNIQYF.

The V and J genes are TRBV7-2 and TRBJ1-1, with D perhaps matching TRBD1 (5 bases). The CDR3 totals 11 residues. V shed 7 bases and J shed 8 bases, with 11 bases lying between them. Germline V gene lookup returns CDR1 SGHTA and CDR2 FQGNSA. The CDR3 is CASTRTPEAFF. CDR3 DNA: TGTGCCAGCACCCGGACACCCGAAGCTTTCTTT.

The CDR3 protein is CASSLEGQFGGYTF. CDR3 in DNA: TGTGCCAGCAGCTTAGAGGGACAGTTTGGTGGCTACACCTTC. The chain joins TRBV11-2 to TRBJ1-2; 7 positions match TRBD1. The junction had 5 bases not matched to a gene; V was cut back by 0 bases and J by 7 bases. CDR1 and CDR2 (germline): SGHAT, FQNNGV. The CDR3 spans 14 residues.

The rearrangement links TRBV6-5 to TRBJ1-1, with TRBD1 as a possible D gene (5 bases). V was cut by 6 bases and J by 2 bases, with 13 bases left in between. This CDR3 comprises 14 residues. CDR1 MNHEY and CDR2 SVGAGI come from the germline V gene. Here the CDR3 DNA reads TGTGCCAGCAGCCTTATTACAGGTAACACTGAAGCTTTCTTT. Amino acid sequence: CASSLITGNTEAFF.

As for this clone: One end of the junction is discordant with germline, which a read error may explain. This chain joins TRBV12-5 and TRBJ1-1, with 8 bases identical to TRBD1. Germline CDR1 is LGHNT and CDR2 is FRNRAP. The CDR3 totals 16 residues. The CDR3 region has the DNA TGTGCTAGTGGCTTGGACAGGGTCCTACTGAACACTGAAGCTTTCTTT. It yields the protein CASGLDRVLLNTEAFF. Variable domain in full (rest from reference TRBV12-5 and TRBJ1-1): DARVTQTPRHKVTEMGQEVTMRCQPILGHNTVFWYRQTMMQGLELLAYFRNRAPLDDSGMPKDRFSAEMPDATLATLKIQPSEPRDSAVYFCASGLDRVLLNTEAFFGQGTRLTVV.

This chain uses TRBV3-1 (or the pseudogene TRBV3-2) with TRBJ1-5; maybe TRBD1 (5 bases). Germline CDR1 LGHDT, CDR2 YNNKEL (reference sequence). The CDR3 runs 13 residues. V dropped 3 bases and J dropped 7 bases, with 10 bases sitting between them. In DNA, the CDR3 is TGTGCCAGCAGCCACCCGGAGGGGCAGCCCCAGCATTTT. Translated, it gives CASSHPEGQPQHF.

V usage is TRBV4-1 and J usage is TRBJ2-7, with TRBD1 as a possible D gene (5 bases). The CDR3 consists of 18 residues. Looked up from germline, CDR1 is MGHRA and CDR2 is YSYEKL. V lost 1 base and J 3 bases, leaving 22 bases between the germline ends. CDR3 region: CASSQGAQGRFDYYEQYF. In nucleotides, the CDR3 is TGCGCCAGCAGCCAAGGGGCCCAGGGTCGCTTTGATTACTACGAGCAGTACTTC.

V gene TRBV14 combines with J gene TRBJ2-1; 9 nucleotides line up with TRBD1. Germline-derived CDR1 and CDR2 are SGHDN and FVKESK. The junction had 6 bases not matched to a gene; V was cut back by 3 bases and J by 3 bases. The CDR3 length is 16 residues. The CDR3 DNA follows: TGTGCCAGCAGCCAGAACCGGGACAGGGACTACAATGAGCAGTTCTTC. Its translation: CASSQNRDRDYNEQFF.

The genes are TRBV18 and TRBJ1-6, with D possibly being TRBD1 (6 bases). The CDR3 length is 15 residues. The germline gives CDR1 KGHSH, CDR2 LQKENI. Trimming left V 1 base short and J 7 bases short, with 11 bases between. Here the CDR3 reads CASSPQNQGNSPLHF. CDR3 nucleotide sequence: TGTGCCAGCTCACCACAGAACCAGGGGAATTCACCCCTCCACTTT.

The chain is built from TRBV5-4 and TRBJ1-1; D remains ambiguous. The V gene's germline CDR1 is SGHNT and CDR2 YYREEE (reference sequence). V dropped 0 bases and J dropped 1 base, with 13 bases sitting between them. The CDR3 is made up of 16 amino acids. In DNA form, the CDR3 reads TGTGCCAGCAGCTTGGCCTCCAGGTCACCGAACACTGAAGCTTTCTTT. Residues: CASSLASRSPNTEAFF. Together with reference TRBV5-4 and TRBJ1-1, the CDR3 gives the full variable domain: ETGVTQSPTHLIKTRGQQVTLRCSSQSGHNTVSWYQQALGQGPQFIFQYYREEENGRGNFPPRFSGLQFPNYSSELNVNALELDDSALYLCASSLASRSPNTEAFFGQGTRLTVV.

CDR3 residues: CASSPGHLGGNTIYF. The CDR3 nucleotides read TGCGCCAGCAGTCCAGGCCATCTCGGTGGAAACACCATATATTTT. This rearrangement joins TRBV4-1 to TRBJ1-3; the D is unclear. The germline CDR1 and CDR2 sequences are MGHRA and YSYEKL. Trimming took 6 bases from V and 3 from J, leaving 15 bases between them. This CDR3 is built from 15 residues.

The table lists this clone with a count of one. The genes are TRBV7-2 and TRBJ1-1; tentatively, D is TRBD1 (6 bases). V dropped 0 bases and J dropped 4 bases, with 12 bases sitting between them. The CDR3 runs 15 residues. Germline-derived CDR1 and CDR2 are SGHTA and FQGNSA. The CDR3 bases are TGTGCCAGCAGCTTAGCCACAGGGTCAGCCACTGAAGCTTTCTTT. It translates to CASSLATGSATEAFF.

V is TRBV3-1 (or the pseudogene TRBV3-2) and J is TRBJ1-2, with 7 bases fitting TRBD1. The V gene end was trimmed by 3 bases and the J gene end by 6 bases; junction bases not matched to a gene: 4. This CDR3 contains 13 residues. Germline V gene sequence: CDR1 LGHDT, CDR2 YNNKEL (reference sequence). The CDR3 sequence: CASSQGRGNGYTF. The DNA for the CDR3 is TGTGCCAGCAGCCAGGGCAGGGGGAATGGCTACACCTTC.

Only one count was recorded for this clone. V and J are TRBV21-1 and TRBJ2-3; TRBD2 is taken as the D call from the table, unchecked against the DNA. TRBV21-1 is recorded as a pseudogene. CDR3 length: 16 amino acids. This chain's CDR3 is CASTSVGGTITDTQYF. The CDR3 DNA reads as TGTGCCAGCACCTCGGTGGGGGGGACTATAACAGATACGCAGTATTTT.

The V call is TRBV18, the J call TRBJ1-1; D might be TRBD1 (5 bases). Trimming removed 9 bases from V and 1 base from J, with 18 bases in between. Germline values: CDR1 KGHSH, CDR2 LQKENI. The CDR3 is made up of 15 amino acids. The CDR3 DNA reads TGTGCCAGTTCCTTTGTGGGGCATCCGAACACTGAAGCTTTCTTT. As protein: CASSFVGHPNTEAFF.

V usage is TRBV27 and J usage is TRBJ2-7, with unresolved D. The ends were cut back, 3 bases at V and 3 bases at J, with 6 bases in the middle. Per the germline V gene, CDR1 is MNHEY and CDR2 is SMNVEV (reference sequence). CDR3 size: 12 residues. CDR3 loop: CASSFNGYEQYF. The CDR3 DNA is TGTGCCAGCAGTTTCAACGGCTACGAGCAGTACTTC.

The chain joins TRBV27 to TRBJ2-1; 11 bases are shared with TRBD2. CDR1 is MNHEY, CDR2 SMNVEV, per germline (reference sequence). Trimming at V came to 4 bases and at J to 7 bases, leaving 6 bases not matched to a gene. This CDR3 is 15 amino acids long. CDR3 loop: CASSSSSGGRNEQFF. In nucleotides, the CDR3 is TGTGCCAGCAGTTCCTCTAGCGGGGGGCGGAATGAGCAGTTCTTC.

This chain links TRBV19 with TRBJ1-2; 8 bases are shared with TRBD1. This CDR3 has 15 residues. Germline CDR1 is LNHDA and CDR2 is SQIVND (reference sequence). V gave up 4 bases and J gave up 3 bases; unmatched junction bases: 7. The CDR3 coding sequence is TGTGCCAGTAGTACGGACAGGGATCGTGACTATGGCTACACCTTC. This gives the protein CASSTDRDRDYGYTF.

The chain links TRBV7-2 to TRBJ2-5; perhaps TRBD1 as D (5 bases). V was trimmed by 1 base and J by 1 base, leaving 13 bases between them. Germline CDR1 SGHTA, CDR2 FQGNSA. The CDR3 covers 16 residues. The CDR3 bases are TGTGCCAGCAGCTTAGAAGCAGGCAGGGTCCAAGAGACCCAGTACTTC. Translating it yields CASSLEAGRVQETQYF.

This clone is deemed medium-sized (0.01 to 0.1%). V gene TRBV28 combines with J gene TRBJ1-2; the D gene is possibly TRBD1 (6 bases). In germline, CDR1 is MDHEN, CDR2 SYDVKM. The CDR3 has 13 residues. V was clipped by 11 bases and J by 8 bases, with 21 bases between them. The CDR3 loop is CAWGRGEGYGYTF. Written as DNA, the CDR3 is TGTGCCTGGGGGCGGGGGGAAGGCTACGGCTACACCTTC.

This chain joins TRBV5-8 and TRBJ1-5, with TRBD1 as a possible D gene (5 bases). Germline-derived CDR1 and CDR2 are SGHTS and YDEGEE. The CDR3 totals 18 residues. V was clipped by 1 base and J by 1 base, with 18 bases between them. This CDR3 is CASSLRPGSGRSNQPQHF. The CDR3 DNA is TGTGCCAGCAGCTTGAGGCCAGGGTCGGGTCGGAGCAATCAGCCCCAGCATTTT.

The CDR3: CASSYSTSGNTIYF. DNA for the CDR3: TGTGCCAGCAGTTACTCAACGAGCGGAAACACCATATATTTT. The chain carries TRBV6-6 and TRBJ1-3; D call uncertain. The CDR3 totals 14 residues. CDR1 and CDR2 from the germline V gene are MNHNY and SVGAGI (reference sequence). The V and J ends lost 0 bases and 4 bases respectively, with 7 bases between them.

The chain recombines TRBV6-2 or TRBV6-3 with TRBJ1-5; TRBD1 agrees at 7 bases. In germline, CDR1 is MNHEY, CDR2 SVGEGT. This CDR3 has 18 amino acids. Trimming cost V 2 bases and J 1 base; bases outside gene matches: 11. The CDR3 protein is CASSYTATGTVSNQPQHF. The DNA of the CDR3 is TGTGCCAGCAGTTACACCGCTACCGGGACAGTCAGCAATCAGCCCCAGCATTTT.